This TCR beta chain derives from a study of cytotoxic CD8 clonotypes in ibrutinib-treated CLL. For the study at large: Among patients, around 25 responded partially and 2 completely; 15 or so then stayed remitted and some twelve progressed after median around 70 months. Study conclusions and caveats: Different sampling times were used for sustained-remission and progressing patients. Baseline clonality exceeded age-matched healthy donors and tracked circulating CD8+ T-cell counts.

The data were produced by immunoSEQ multiplex PCR, yet TCRdb's version contains in-frame clones alone and is incomplete. The sample includes under 300,000 clones, approximately 79% of them seen just once. Note on this clone: Its target is unknown.

The V gene lost 0 bases and the J gene lost 9 bases, with 13 bases spanning the gap. CDR3 length equals 14 residues. Looked up from germline, CDR1 is SGHRS and CDR2 is YFSETQ. The sequences come from PBMCs, collected at disease progression, from a patient treated with ibrutinib. J is TRBJ2-1 and V is TRBV5-1; D possibly corresponds to TRBD1 (5 bases). The TCR was taken from a human donor with chronic lymphocytic leukemia. The CDR3 sequence: CASSLVQDDGEQFF. DNA for the CDR3: TGCGCCAGCAGCTTGGTACAGGATGATGGTGAGCAGTTCTTC. The variable domain in full, completed from reference TRBV5-1 and TRBJ2-1, reads KAGVTQTPRYLIKTRGQQVTLSCSPISGHRSVSWYQQTPGQGLQFLFEYFSETQRNKGNFPGRFSGRQFSNSRSEMNVSTLELGDSALYLCASSLVQDDGEQFFGPGTRLTVL.